The clone carrying this T cell receptor (beta chain) was seen ten or more times. Its specificity is unknown. This sample is drawn from a study of CD8 T cells in ankylosing spondylitis. General study points: Some of the motif variants had earlier been found in reactive arthritis patients' fluid and blood.

Unmatched junction bases numbered 11, after V lost 6 bases and J lost 5 bases. There are 16 residues in the CDR3. TCRdb reanalysed the 5' RACE reads using MiXCR and keeps one entry per CDR3 protein. The data hold some 130,000 distinct CDR3 sequences, with around 7.9% observed a single time. This receptor was taken from a female donor with ankylosing spondylitis or in good health (not recorded which). Sequencing was done on a sample of blood, either unsorted or a sorted T cell fraction (not recorded which). The rearrangement joins TRBV12-3 or TRBV12-4 to TRBJ1-4, with TRBD1 identical over 8 bases. The DNA for the CDR3 is TGTGCCAGCAGATCCCGTGGACAGGGCGTCAATGAAAAACTGTTTTTT. Translation gives CASRSRGQGVNEKLFF.